This TCR beta chain was sequenced for a study of naive and memory T cell subsets. Study outcomes and limitations: The power law exponent of TCR abundance differed between naive and memory cells. In CD4 and CD8 cells, diversity dropped from naive through EMRA. Over 95% of naive TCR sequences appeared only once after error correction, unlike memory subsets. Naive repertoires, especially CD8, held a few larger clonotypes, possibly memory cells re-expressing CD45RA.

The V gene end was trimmed by 4 bases and the J gene end by 0 bases; junction bases not matched to a gene: 7. This CDR3 contains 17 residues. Germline V gene lookup returns CDR1 LGHNA and CDR2 YSLEER. To note about this clonotype: Antigen unknown.

An equimolar mix of two oligonucleotides served as the beta constant-region primer for TRBC1 and TRBC2. Ligated cDNA was amplified by four rounds of PCR with nested alpha and beta constant-region primers and SP2. TCRdb itself ran the UMI-ligation and nested PCR reads through MiXCR, one entry per CDR3 protein. This table has 90,000 to 120,000 distinct CDR3 sequences, more than 12% appearing once. The specimen was naive CD8+ T cells from blood. The chain is built from TRBV4-3 and TRBJ2-2; 8 nucleotides line up with TRBD2. The origin of this receptor is a human donor in good health. In DNA, the CDR3 is TGCGCCAGCAGCCCCGGGACTAGAGTACCGAACACCGGGGAGCTGTTTTTT. It encodes CASSPGTRVPNTGELFF.